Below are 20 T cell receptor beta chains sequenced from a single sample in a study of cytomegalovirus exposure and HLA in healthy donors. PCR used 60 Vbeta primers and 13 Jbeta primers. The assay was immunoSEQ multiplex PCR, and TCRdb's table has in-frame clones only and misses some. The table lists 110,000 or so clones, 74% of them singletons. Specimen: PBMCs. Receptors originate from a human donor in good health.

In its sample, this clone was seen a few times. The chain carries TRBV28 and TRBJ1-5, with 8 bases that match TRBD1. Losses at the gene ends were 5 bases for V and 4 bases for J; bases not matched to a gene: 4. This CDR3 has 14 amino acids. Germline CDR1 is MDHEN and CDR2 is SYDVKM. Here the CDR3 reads CASSRTGNNQPQHF. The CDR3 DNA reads TGTGCCAGCAGTCGGACAGGGAATAATCAGCCCCAGCATTTT. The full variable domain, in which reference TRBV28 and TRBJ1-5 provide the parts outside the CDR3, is DVKVTQSSRYLVKRTGEKVFLECVQDMDHENMFWYRQDPGLGLRLIYFSYDVKMKEKGDIPEGYSVSREKKERFSLILESASTNQTSMYLCASSRTGNNQPQHFGDGTRLSIL.

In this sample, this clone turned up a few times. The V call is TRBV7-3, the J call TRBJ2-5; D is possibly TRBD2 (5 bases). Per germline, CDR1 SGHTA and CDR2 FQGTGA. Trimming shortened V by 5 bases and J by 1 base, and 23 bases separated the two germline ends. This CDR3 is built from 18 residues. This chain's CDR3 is CASSPLSSDPTSQETQYF. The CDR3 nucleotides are TGTGCCAGCAGCCCCCTGAGCTCAGACCCAACTAGCCAAGAGACCCAGTACTTC.

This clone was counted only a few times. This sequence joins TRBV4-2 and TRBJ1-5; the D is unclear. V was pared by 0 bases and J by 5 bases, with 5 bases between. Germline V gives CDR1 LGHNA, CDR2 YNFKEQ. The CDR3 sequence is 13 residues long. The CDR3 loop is CASSQDRYQPQHF. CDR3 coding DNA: TGTGCCAGCAGCCAAGACAGGTATCAGCCCCAGCATTTT.

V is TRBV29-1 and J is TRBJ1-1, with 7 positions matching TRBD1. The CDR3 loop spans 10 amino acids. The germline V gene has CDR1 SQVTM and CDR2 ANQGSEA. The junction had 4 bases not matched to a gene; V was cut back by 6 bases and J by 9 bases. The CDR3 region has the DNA TGCAGCGTCGGGGACAGAAAAGCTTTCTTT. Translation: CSVGDRKAFF.

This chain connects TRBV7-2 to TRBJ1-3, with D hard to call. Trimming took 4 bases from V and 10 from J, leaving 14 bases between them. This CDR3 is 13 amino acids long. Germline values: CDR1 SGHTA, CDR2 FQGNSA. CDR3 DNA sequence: TGTGCCAGCAGCTCCGGACGCTCGGGGACCATATATTTT. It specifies CASSSGRSGTIYF.

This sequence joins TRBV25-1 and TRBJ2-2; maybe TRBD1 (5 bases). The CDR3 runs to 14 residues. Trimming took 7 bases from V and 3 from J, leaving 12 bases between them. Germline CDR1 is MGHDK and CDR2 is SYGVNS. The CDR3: CASMGLGHTGELFF. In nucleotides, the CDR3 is TGTGCCAGCATGGGGCTAGGCCACACCGGGGAGCTGTTTTTT.

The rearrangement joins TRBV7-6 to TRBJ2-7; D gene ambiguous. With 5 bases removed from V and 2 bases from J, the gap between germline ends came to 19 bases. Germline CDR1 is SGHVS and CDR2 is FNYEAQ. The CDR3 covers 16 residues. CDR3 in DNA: TGTGCCAGCAGCCTCTTCCCTGGCGGATCAACCTACGAGCAGTACTTC. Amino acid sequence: CASSLFPGGSTYEQYF.

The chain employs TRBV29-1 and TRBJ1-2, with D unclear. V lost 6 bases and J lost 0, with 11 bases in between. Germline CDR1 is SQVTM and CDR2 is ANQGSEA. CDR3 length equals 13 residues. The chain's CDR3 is CSVNEESNYGYTF. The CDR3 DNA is TGCAGCGTCAACGAGGAGTCTAACTATGGCTACACCTTC.

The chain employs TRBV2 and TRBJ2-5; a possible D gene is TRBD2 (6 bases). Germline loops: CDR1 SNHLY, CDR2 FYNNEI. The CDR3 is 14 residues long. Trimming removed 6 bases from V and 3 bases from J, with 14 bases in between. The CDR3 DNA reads TGTGCCAGCAGGCTTTGGGACTTGAAAGAGACCCAGTACTTC. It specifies CASRLWDLKETQYF.

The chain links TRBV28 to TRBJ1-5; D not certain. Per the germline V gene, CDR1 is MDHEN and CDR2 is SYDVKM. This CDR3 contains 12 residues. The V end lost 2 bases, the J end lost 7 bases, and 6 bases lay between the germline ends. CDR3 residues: CASSLPRQPQHF. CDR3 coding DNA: TGTGCCAGCAGTTTACCACGGCAGCCCCAGCATTTT.

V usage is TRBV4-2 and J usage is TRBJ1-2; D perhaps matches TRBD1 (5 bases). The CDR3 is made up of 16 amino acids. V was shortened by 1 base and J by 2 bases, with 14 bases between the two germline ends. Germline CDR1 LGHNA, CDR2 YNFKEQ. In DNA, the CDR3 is TGTGCCAGCAGCCAAGGGCAGGGTATCTCGAACTATGGCTACACCTTC. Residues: CASSQGQGISNYGYTF.

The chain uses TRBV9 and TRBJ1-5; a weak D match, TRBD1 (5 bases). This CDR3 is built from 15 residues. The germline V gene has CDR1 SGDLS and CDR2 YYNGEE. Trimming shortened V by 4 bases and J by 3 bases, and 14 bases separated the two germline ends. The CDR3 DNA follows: TGTGCCAGCAGCCCGGGGGGGGGATACAATCAGCCCCAGCATTTT. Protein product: CASSPGGGYNQPQHF. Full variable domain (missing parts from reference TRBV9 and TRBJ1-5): DSGVTQTPKHLITATGQRVTLRCSPRSGDLSVYWYQQSLDQGLQFLIQYYNGEERAKGNILERFSAQQFPDLHSELNLSSLELGDSALYFCASSPGGGYNQPQHFGDGTRLSIL.

Written as DNA, the CDR3 is TGTGCCAGCAGCTTGGGTTATCGGGGTTCTGGGGCCAACGTCCTGACTTTC. Amino acid sequence: CASSLGYRGSGANVLTF. V is TRBV5-4 and J is TRBJ2-6; D is perhaps TRBD2 (5 bases). Germline V gene lookup returns CDR1 SGHNT and CDR2 YYREEE (reference sequence). CDR3 length: 17 amino acids. V was trimmed by 0 bases and J by 1 base, leaving 11 bases between them.

In DNA, the CDR3 is TGTGCCAGCAGTTTACAGGGGAATGGGAACATTCAGTACTTC. This codes for CASSLQGNGNIQYF. This rearrangement joins TRBV27 to TRBJ2-4; a weak D match, TRBD1 (6 bases). The CDR3 is 14 amino acids. Germline V gives CDR1 MNHEY, CDR2 SMNVEV (reference sequence). The germline V and J ends were trimmed by 2 bases and 7 bases, with 12 bases remaining between them.

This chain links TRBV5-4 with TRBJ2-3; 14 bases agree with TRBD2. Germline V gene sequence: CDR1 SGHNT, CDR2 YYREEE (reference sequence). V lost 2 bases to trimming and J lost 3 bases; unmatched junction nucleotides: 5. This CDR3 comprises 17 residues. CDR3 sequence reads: CASSLRLAGGGTDTQYF. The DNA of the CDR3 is TGTGCCAGCAGCTTAAGACTAGCGGGAGGGGGGACAGATACGCAGTATTTT. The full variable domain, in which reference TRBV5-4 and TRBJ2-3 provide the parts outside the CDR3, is ETGVTQSPTHLIKTRGQQVTLRCSSQSGHNTVSWYQQALGQGPQFIFQYYREEENGRGNFPPRFSGLQFPNYSSELNVNALELDDSALYLCASSLRLAGGGTDTQYFGPGTRLTVL.

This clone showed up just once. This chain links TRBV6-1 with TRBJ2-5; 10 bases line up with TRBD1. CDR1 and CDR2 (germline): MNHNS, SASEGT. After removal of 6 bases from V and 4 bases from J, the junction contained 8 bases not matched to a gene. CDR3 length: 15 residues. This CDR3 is CASRKPGQGLETQYF. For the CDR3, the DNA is TGTGCCAGCAGAAAGCCGGGACAGGGGTTAGAGACCCAGTACTTC.

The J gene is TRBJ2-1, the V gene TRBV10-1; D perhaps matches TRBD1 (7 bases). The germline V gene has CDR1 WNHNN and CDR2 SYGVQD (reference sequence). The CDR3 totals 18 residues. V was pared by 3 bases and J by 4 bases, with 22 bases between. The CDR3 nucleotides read TGCGCCAGCAGTGACCCAAACTCGGCGGGACAGCTTTACAATGAGCAGTTCTTC. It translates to CASSDPNSAGQLYNEQFF.

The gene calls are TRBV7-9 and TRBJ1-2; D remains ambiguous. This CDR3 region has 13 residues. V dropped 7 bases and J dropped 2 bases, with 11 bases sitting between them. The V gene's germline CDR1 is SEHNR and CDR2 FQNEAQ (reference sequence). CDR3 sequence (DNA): TGTGCCAGCACCCAACGGGAGAACTATGGCTACACCTTC. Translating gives CASTQRENYGYTF. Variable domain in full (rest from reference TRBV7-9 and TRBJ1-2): DTGVSQNPRHKITKRGQNVTFRCDPISEHNRLYWYRQTLGQGPEFLTYFQNEAQLEKSRLLSDRFSAERPKGSFSTLEIQRTEQGDSAMYLCASTQRENYGYTFGSGTRLTVV.

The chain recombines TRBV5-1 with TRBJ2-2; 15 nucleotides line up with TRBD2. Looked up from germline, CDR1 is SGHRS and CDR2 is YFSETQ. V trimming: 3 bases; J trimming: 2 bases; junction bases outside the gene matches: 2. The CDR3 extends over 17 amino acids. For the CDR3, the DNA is TGCGCCAGCAGCTCGGGACTAGCGGGGGGTAACACCGGGGAGCTGTTTTTT. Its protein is CASSSGLAGGNTGELFF.

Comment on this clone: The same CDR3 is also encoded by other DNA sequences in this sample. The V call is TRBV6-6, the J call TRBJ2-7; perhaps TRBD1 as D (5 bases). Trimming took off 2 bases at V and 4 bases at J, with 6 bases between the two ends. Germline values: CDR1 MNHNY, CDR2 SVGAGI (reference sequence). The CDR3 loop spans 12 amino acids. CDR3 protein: CASSYPGYEQYF. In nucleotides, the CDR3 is TGTGCCAGCAGTTACCCAGGGTACGAGCAGTACTTC.